These 14 T cell receptor beta chains originate from one sample sequenced in a study of cytomegalovirus exposure and HLA in healthy donors. PCR primers comprised 60 Vbeta and 13 Jbeta primers. Some clones are missing from TCRdb's copy, which holds only in-frame ones; the method was immunoSEQ multiplex PCR. The sample shows approximately 190,000 clones, about four fifths of them seen only once. Input material: PBMCs. The receptor set was obtained from a man in his forties in good health and CMV-seropositive.

The CDR3 is CASRQTGGGEQYF. DNA of the CDR3: TGTGCCAGTAGGCAGACAGGGGGAGGGGAGCAGTACTTC. This chain links TRBV19 with TRBJ2-7, with 9 bases matching TRBD1. The CDR3 contains 13 residues. J gave up 7 bases and V 6 bases, and 7 bases lay outside the gene matches. The germline gives CDR1 LNHDA, CDR2 SQIVND (reference sequence).

V is TRBV6-5 and J is TRBJ1-4; possibly TRBD1 for D (5 bases). The CDR3 extends over 14 amino acids. Between the trimmed V and J ends, which lost 3 bases and 7 bases, there was a span of 12 bases. Germline V gene data show CDR1 as MNHEY and CDR2 as SVGAGI. The CDR3 DNA sequence: TGTGCCAGCAGTTATTCAGGGTATACTGAAAAACTGTTTTTT. Its translation is CASSYSGYTEKLFF.

This sequence joins TRBV19 and TRBJ2-1, with TRBD1 as a possible D gene (6 bases). Germline assignment: CDR1 LNHDA and CDR2 SQIVND (reference sequence). Trimming pared 6 bases from V and 5 bases from J, leaving 8 bases between. The CDR3 loop spans 12 amino acids. The CDR3 DNA reads as TGTGCCAGTAGGGGGGCCAACAATGAGCAGTTCTTC. Encoded protein: CASRGANNEQFF.

This clone has only a few counts. The chain has TRBV10-3 and TRBJ2-1; TRBD2 agrees at 16 bases. The CDR3 is made up of 18 amino acids. Germline CDR1 ENHRY, CDR2 SYGVKD. The V gene end was trimmed by 2 bases and the J gene end by 10 bases; junction bases not matched to a gene: 11. Written as DNA, the CDR3 is TGTGCCATCAGTGAGACCGGGACTAGCGGGAGGGTAAAGGAGGAGCAGTTCTTC. Translated: CAISETGTSGRVKEEQFF.

V is TRBV28 and J is TRBJ1-2; 9 bases are shared with TRBD1. Unmatched junction bases numbered 14, after V lost 4 bases and J lost 8 bases. The CDR3 consists of 16 residues. CDR1 is MDHEN, CDR2 SYDVKM, per germline. The CDR3 bases are TGTGCCAGCAGTTCTCTGGACAGGGGAGGTGGAGAAGGCTACACCTTC. Its protein is CASSSLDRGGGEGYTF.

The V gene is TRBV2, the J gene TRBJ1-4; 7 nucleotides agree with TRBD1. CDR3 size: 16 residues. Germline values: CDR1 SNHLY, CDR2 FYNNEI. Losses at the gene ends were 6 bases for V and 10 bases for J; bases not matched to a gene: 17. CDR3 protein: CASSSEGAGSRGKLFF. The CDR3 nucleotides are TGTGCCAGCAGCTCAGAGGGGGCAGGCTCAAGGGGAAAACTGTTTTTT.

J is TRBJ1-1 and V is TRBV9; tentative D call: TRBD1 (5 bases). V lost 4 bases and J lost 3, with 13 bases in between. This CDR3 spans 14 amino acids. The germline gives CDR1 SGDLS, CDR2 YYNGEE. The CDR3 loop is CASSPSDRYTEAFF. The CDR3 bases are TGTGCCAGCAGCCCAAGCGACAGATACACTGAAGCTTTCTTT.

This chain joins TRBV19 and TRBJ2-2; TRBD2 is a possible D gene (7 bases). The CDR3 has 15 amino acids. Germline lookup yields CDR1 LNHDA and CDR2 SQIVND (reference sequence). V was shortened by 7 bases and J by 0 bases, with 12 bases between the two germline ends. The CDR3 reads CASTLGGANTGELFF. CDR3 nucleotides: TGTGCCAGTACCCTAGGGGGGGCGAACACCGGGGAGCTGTTTTTT.

The rearrangement uses TRBV7-9 and TRBJ2-5, with 11 bases that match TRBD1. TRBJ2-7 explains the end of the DNA better; the J call may be wrong. In germline, CDR1 is SEHNR, CDR2 FQNEAQ (reference sequence). The CDR3 runs 15 residues. CDR3: CASSLQDRGLYEQYF. CDR3 sequence (DNA): TGTGCCAGCAGCTTACAGGACAGGGGGCTTTACGAGCAGTACTTC.

The rearrangement uses TRBV5-4 and TRBJ2-2; D not resolved. Germline-derived CDR1 and CDR2 are SGHNT and YYREEE (reference sequence). Between the trimmed V and J ends, which lost 4 bases and 0 bases, there was a span of 10 bases. The CDR3 is 15 amino acids. Written as DNA, the CDR3 is TGTGCCAGCAGCCCGACACAAACGAACACCGGGGAGCTGTTTTTT. This encodes CASSPTQTNTGELFF.

The chain is built from TRBV10-3 and TRBJ1-1, with TRBD1 as a possible D gene (6 bases). Per germline, CDR1 ENHRY and CDR2 SYGVKD. CDR3 size: 13 residues. V was trimmed by 6 bases and J by 8 bases, leaving 16 bases between them. The CDR3 DNA follows: TGTGCCATCAGGGGGGACACAGGGCGAGAAGCTTTCTTT. This sequence encodes CAIRGDTGREAFF.

This chain connects TRBV18 to TRBJ2-1; 8 bases agree with TRBD2. CDR3 length: 15 amino acids. Losses at the gene ends were 2 bases for V and 9 bases for J; bases not matched to a gene: 9. CDR1 and CDR2 from the germline V gene are KGHSH and LQKENI. The CDR3, as DNA: TGTGCCAGCTCACCAGGTACGGGGGGGCCCGGTGAGCAGTTCTTC. Protein: CASSPGTGGPGEQFF. The full variable domain, its missing parts supplied by reference TRBV18 and TRBJ2-1, is NAGVMQNPRHLVRRRGQEARLRCSPMKGHSHVYWYRQLPEEGLKFMVYLQKENIIDESGMPKERFSAEFPKEGPSILRIQQVVRGDSAAYFCASSPGTGGPGEQFFGPGTRLTVL.

This clone was recorded once. The V call is TRBV18, the J call TRBJ2-3, with a possible D match to TRBD1 (5 bases). From germline, CDR1 is KGHSH and CDR2 LQKENI. V lost 3 bases to trimming and J lost 0 bases, with 10 bases between them. The CDR3 runs to 15 residues. This CDR3 reads CASSPSTASTDTQYF. CDR3 sequence (DNA): TGTGCCAGCTCACCTTCGACAGCCAGCACAGATACGCAGTATTTT.

This clone was seen a few times. The chain has TRBV27 and TRBJ2-5; D gene unclear. The CDR3 runs to 14 residues. Germline loops: CDR1 MNHEY, CDR2 SMNVEV (reference sequence). V was trimmed by 5 bases and J by 5 bases, leaving 15 bases between them. DNA of the CDR3: TGTGCCAGCAGTACCCTGACCCTCGGGGAGACCCAGTACTTC. Protein sequence: CASSTLTLGETQYF.